The clone carrying this T cell receptor (beta chain) was observed a handful of times. Per the original methods: Nucleated cell number was recorded as an estimate derived from reference gene primer amplification. Sequencing was performed with immunoSEQ multiplex PCR; in TCRdb, only in-frame clones are kept and a portion is missing. That table supplies the V and J calls and clone size; D and trimming were determined from the DNA. The table lists some 190,000 clones, 70% to 90% of them singletons. The germline V gene encodes CDR1 SQVTM and CDR2 ANQGSEA. Trimming stripped 4 bases from V and 7 bases from J, with 13 bases between. CDR3 length: 12 residues. These data come from a study of blood T cell repertoires in COVID-19. Across the study: Samples came from the United States, Italy and Spain, spanning acute and convalescent COVID-19. Sample material is recorded as cDNA or gDNA derived from T cells, B-cell-depleted T cells, or PBMCs.

What was sequenced was peripheral blood. This TCR was recovered from a woman at least 80 years old with acute or convalescent COVID-19. The chain employs TRBV29-1 and TRBJ1-2; D is undetermined. The CDR3, as DNA: TGCAGCGTTGGGAGGGAACTGGCTGGCTACACCTTC. This sequence encodes CSVGRELAGYTF. Looking up the rest from reference TRBV29-1 and TRBJ1-2 gives the full variable domain: SAVISQKPSRDICQRGTSLTIQCQVDSQVTMMFWYRQQPGQSLTLIATANQGSEATYESGFVIDKFPISRPNLTFSTLTVSNMSPEDSSIYLCSVGRELAGYTFGSGTRLTVV.